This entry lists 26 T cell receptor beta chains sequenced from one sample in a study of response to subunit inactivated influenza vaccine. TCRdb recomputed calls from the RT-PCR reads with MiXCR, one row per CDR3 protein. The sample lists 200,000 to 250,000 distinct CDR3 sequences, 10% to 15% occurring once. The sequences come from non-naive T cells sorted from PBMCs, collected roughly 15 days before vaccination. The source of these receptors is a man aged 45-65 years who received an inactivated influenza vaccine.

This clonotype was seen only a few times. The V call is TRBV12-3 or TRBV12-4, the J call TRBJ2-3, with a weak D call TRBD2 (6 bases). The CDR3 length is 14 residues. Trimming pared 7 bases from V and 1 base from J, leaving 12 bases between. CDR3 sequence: CASTPGTRTDTQYF. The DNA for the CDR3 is TGTGCCAGCACCCCCGGGACTCGCACAGATACGCAGTATTTT.

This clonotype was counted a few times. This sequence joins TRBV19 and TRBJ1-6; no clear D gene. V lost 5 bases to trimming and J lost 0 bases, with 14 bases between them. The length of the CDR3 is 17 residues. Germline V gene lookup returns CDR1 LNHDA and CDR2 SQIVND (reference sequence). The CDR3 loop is CASSDAYKSSYNSPLHF. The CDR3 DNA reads TGTGCCAGTAGTGACGCTTACAAGAGCTCCTATAATTCACCCCTCCACTTT.

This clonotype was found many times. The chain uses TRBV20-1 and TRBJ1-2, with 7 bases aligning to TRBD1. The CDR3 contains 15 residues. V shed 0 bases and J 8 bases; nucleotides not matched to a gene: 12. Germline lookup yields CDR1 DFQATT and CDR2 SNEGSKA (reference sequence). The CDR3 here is CSARDIGQATYGYTF. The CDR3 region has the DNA TGCAGTGCTAGAGATATAGGACAGGCGACCTACGGCTACACCTTC.

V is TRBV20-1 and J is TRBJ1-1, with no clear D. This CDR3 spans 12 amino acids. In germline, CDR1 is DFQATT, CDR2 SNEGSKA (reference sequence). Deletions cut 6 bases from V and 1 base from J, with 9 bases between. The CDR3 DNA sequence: TGCAGTGCACAGCTTCAGAACACTGAAGCTTTCTTT. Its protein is CSAQLQNTEAFF.

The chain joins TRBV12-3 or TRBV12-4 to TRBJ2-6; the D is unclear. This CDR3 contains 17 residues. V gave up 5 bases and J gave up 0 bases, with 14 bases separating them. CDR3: CASSPLRVSSGANVLTF. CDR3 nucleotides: TGTGCCAGCAGTCCACTTCGAGTGAGCTCTGGGGCCAACGTCCTGACTTTC.

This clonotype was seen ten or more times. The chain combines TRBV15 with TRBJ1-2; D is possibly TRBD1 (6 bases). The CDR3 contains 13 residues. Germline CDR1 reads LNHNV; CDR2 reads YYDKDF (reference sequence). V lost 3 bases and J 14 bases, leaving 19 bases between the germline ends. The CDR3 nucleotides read TGTGCCACCAGCAGGACTCTACAGGGTTTATCGACCTTC. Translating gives CATSRTLQGLSTF.

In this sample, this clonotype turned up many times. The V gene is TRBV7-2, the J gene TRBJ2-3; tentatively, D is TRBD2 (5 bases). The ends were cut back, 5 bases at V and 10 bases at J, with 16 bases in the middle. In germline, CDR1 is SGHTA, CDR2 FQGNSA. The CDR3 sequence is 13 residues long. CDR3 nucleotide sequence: TGTGCCAGCAGCGGCGCAAGAGCGGAAGCGCAGTATTTT. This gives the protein CASSGARAEAQYF.

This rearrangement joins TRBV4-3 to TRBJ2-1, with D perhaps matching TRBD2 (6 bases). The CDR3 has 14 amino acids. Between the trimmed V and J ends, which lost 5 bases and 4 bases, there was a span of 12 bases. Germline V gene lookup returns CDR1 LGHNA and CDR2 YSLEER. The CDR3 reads CASSKTGAYNEQFF. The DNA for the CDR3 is TGCGCCAGCAGCAAAACGGGAGCTTACAATGAGCAGTTCTTC.

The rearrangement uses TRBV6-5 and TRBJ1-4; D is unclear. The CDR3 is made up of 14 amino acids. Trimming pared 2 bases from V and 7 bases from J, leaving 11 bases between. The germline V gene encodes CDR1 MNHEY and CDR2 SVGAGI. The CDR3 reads CASSYLDRGEKLFF. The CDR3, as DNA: TGTGCCAGCAGTTACCTGGACCGTGGTGAAAAACTGTTTTTT.

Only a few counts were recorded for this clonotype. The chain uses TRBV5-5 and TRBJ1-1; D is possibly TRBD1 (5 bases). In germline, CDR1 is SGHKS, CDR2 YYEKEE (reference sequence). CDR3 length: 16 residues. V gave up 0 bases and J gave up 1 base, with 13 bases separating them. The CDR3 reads CASSLALIRANTEAFF. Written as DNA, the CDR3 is TGTGCCAGCAGCTTGGCCTTGATCAGGGCGAACACTGAAGCTTTCTTT.

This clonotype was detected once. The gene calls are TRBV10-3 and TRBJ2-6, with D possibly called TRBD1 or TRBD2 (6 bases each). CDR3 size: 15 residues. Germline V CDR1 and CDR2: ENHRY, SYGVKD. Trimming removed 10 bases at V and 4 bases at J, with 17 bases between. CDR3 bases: TGTGCCACGGGAGACAGGCGCTCAGGGGCCAACGTCCTGACTTTC. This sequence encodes CATGDRRSGANVLTF.

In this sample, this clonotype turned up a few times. CDR3: CATSRDLRGMDSEQFF. The CDR3 DNA sequence: TGTGCCACCAGCAGAGATCTTAGGGGGATGGATTCTGAGCAGTTCTTC. This rearrangement joins TRBV15 to TRBJ2-1; a possible D gene is TRBD1 (6 bases). The CDR3 covers 16 residues. The V gene's germline CDR1 is LNHNV and CDR2 YYDKDF (reference sequence). V lost 0 bases and J 9 bases, leaving 18 bases between the germline ends.

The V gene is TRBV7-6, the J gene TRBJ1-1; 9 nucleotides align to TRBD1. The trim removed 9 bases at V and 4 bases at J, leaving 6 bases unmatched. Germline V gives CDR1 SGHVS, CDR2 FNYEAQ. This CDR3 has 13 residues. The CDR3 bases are TGTGCCAGAAGAGAGACAGGGGGCACTGAAGCTTTCTTT. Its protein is CARRETGGTEAFF.

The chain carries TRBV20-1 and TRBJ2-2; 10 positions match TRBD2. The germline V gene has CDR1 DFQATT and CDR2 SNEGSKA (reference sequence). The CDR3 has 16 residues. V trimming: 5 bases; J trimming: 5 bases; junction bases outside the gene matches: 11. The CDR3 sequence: CSAHLTSGMRTGELFF. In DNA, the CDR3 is TGCAGTGCTCACCTCACTAGCGGGATGAGGACCGGGGAGCTGTTTTTT.

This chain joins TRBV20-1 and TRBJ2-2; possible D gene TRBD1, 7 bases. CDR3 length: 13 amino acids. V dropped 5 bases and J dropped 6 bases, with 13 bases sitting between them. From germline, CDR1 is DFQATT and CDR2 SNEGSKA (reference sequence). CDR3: CSARGRGAGELFF. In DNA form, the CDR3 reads TGCAGTGCTCGAGGCAGGGGGGCCGGGGAGCTGTTTTTT.

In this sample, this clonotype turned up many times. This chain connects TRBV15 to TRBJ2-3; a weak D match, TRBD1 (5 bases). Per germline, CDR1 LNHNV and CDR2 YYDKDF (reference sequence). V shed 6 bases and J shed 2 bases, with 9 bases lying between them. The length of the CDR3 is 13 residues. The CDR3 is CATSRGYTDTQYF. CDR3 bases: TGTGCCACCAGTAGGGGCTACACAGATACGCAGTATTTT.

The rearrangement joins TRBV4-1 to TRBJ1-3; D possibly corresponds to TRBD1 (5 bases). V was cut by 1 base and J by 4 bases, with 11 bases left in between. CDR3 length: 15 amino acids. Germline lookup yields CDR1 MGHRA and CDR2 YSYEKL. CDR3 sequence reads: CASSQVGGAGNTIYF. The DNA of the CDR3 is TGCGCCAGCAGCCAAGTCGGAGGGGCCGGAAACACCATATATTTT.

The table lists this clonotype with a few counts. CDR3 amino acids: CASSRPPSGIADTQYF. In DNA form, the CDR3 reads TGTGCCAGCAGCAGGCCGCCCAGCGGGATCGCAGATACGCAGTATTTT. This chain uses TRBV6-1 with TRBJ2-3; 7 positions agree with TRBD2. After removal of 6 bases from V and 4 bases from J, the junction contained 13 bases not matched to a gene. This CDR3 has 16 amino acids. Germline values: CDR1 MNHNS, CDR2 SASEGT.

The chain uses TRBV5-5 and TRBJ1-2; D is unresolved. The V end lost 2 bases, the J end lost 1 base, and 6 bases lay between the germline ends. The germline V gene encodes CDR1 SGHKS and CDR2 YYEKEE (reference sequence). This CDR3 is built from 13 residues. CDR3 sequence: CASSFRVNYGYTF. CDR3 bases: TGTGCCAGCAGCTTTCGAGTTAACTATGGCTACACCTTC.

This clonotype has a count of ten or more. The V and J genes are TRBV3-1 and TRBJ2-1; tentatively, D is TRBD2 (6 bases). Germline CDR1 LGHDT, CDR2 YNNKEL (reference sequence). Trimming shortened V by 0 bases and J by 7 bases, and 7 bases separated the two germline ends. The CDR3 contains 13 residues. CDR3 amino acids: CASSQEGRNEQFF. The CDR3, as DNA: TGTGCCAGCAGCCAAGAGGGGAGGAATGAGCAGTTCTTC.

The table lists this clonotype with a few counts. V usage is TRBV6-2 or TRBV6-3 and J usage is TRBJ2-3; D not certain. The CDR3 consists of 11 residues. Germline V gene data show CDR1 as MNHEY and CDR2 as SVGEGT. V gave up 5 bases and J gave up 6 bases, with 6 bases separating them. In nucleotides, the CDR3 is TGTGCCAGCAGTAACCAGGATACGCAGTATTTT. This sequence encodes CASSNQDTQYF.

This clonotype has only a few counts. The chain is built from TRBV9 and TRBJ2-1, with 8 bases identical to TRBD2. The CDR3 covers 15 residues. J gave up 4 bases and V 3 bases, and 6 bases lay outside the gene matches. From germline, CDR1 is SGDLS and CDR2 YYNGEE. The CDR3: CASSDRLALYNEQFF. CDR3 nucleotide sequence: TGTGCCAGCAGCGATCGACTAGCGCTTTACAATGAGCAGTTCTTC.

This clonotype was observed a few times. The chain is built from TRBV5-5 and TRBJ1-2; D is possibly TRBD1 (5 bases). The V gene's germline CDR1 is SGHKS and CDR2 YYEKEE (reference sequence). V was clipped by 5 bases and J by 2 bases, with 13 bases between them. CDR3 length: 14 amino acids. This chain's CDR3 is CASSRTRENYGYTF. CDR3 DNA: TGTGCCAGCAGTCGGACCAGGGAGAACTATGGCTACACCTTC.

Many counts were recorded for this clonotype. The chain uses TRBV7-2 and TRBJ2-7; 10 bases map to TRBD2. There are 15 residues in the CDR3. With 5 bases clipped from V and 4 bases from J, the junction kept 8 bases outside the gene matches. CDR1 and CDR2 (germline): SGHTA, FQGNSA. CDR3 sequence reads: CASSHRTSGVYEQYF. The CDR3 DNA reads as TGTGCCAGCAGCCACAGGACTAGCGGAGTTTACGAGCAGTACTTC.

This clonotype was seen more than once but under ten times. The CDR3 spells CSASYSTDGYTF. CDR3 nucleotides: TGCAGTGCTAGCTACAGTACTGATGGCTACACCTTC. This chain connects TRBV20-1 to TRBJ1-2, with D unresolved. The CDR3 sequence is 12 residues long. Per the germline V gene, CDR1 is DFQATT and CDR2 is SNEGSKA (reference sequence). V shed 3 bases and J shed 6 bases, with 11 bases lying between them.

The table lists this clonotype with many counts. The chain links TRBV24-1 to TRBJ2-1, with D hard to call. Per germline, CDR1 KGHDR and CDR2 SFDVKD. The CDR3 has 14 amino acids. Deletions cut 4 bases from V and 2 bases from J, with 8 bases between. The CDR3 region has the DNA TGTGCCACCAGTGAGGGCGTCCCCTACAATGAGCAGTTCTTC. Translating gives CATSEGVPYNEQFF.